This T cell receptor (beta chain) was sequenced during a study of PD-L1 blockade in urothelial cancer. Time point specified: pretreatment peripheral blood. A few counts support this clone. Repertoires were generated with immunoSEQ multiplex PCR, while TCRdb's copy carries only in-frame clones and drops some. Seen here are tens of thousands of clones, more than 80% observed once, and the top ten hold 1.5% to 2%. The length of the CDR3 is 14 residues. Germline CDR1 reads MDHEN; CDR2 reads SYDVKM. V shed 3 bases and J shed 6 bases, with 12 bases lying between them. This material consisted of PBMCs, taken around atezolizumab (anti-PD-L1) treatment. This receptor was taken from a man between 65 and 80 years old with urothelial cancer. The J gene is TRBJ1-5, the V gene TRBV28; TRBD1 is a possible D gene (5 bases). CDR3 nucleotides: TGTGCCAGCAGTTTCGCAGGGAACGGTCAGCCCCAGCATTTT. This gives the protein CASSFAGNGQPQHF.